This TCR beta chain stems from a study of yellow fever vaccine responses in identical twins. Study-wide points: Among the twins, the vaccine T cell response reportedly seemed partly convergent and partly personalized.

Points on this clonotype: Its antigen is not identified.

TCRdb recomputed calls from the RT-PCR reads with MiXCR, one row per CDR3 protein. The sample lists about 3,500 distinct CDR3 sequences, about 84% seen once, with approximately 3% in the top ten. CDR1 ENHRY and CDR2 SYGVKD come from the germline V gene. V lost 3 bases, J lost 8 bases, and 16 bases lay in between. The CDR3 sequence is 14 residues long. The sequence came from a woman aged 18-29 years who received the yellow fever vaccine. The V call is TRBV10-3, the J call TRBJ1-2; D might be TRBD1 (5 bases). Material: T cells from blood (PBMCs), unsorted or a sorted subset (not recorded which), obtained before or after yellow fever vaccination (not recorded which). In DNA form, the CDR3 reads TGTGCCATCAGTGACTCGACAGTTGGGGCAGGCTACACCTTC. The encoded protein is CAISDSTVGAGYTF.